This T cell receptor beta chain was obtained from a study of blood T cell repertoires in COVID-19. Turning to the study itself: Collection of acute and convalescent COVID-19 samples took place in the United States, Italy and Spain. PBMCs, B-cell-depleted T cells, or T cells were the source of the cDNA or gDNA that made up the material.

V was trimmed by 4 bases and J by 2 bases, leaving 11 bases between them. Germline V CDR1 and CDR2: SQVTM, ANQGSEA. This CDR3 has 13 residues. Data came from immunoSEQ multiplex PCR; TCRdb stores just in-frame clones and leaves some out. The data hold approximately 400,000 clones, with around 88% observed a single time. The sequencing input was peripheral blood. The J gene is TRBJ1-2, the V gene TRBV29-1, with D hard to call. This sequence originates from a woman aged 50 to 60 with COVID-19, enrolled during active disease. The CDR3 protein is CSVVGGMNYGYTF. The CDR3 DNA reads as TGCAGCGTTGTGGGAGGAATGAACTATGGCTACACCTTC.